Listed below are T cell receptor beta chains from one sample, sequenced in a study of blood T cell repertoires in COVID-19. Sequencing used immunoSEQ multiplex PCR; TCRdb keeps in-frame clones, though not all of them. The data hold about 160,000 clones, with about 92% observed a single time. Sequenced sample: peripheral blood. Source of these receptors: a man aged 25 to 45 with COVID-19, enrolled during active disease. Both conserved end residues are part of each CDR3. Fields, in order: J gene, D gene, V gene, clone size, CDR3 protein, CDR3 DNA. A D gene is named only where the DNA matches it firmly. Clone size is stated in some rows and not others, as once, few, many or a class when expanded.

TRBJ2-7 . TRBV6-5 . CASGGGSEQYF TGTGCCAGCGGAGGGGGCAGCGAGCAGTACTTC
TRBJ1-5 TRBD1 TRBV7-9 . CASSSPGQGGQPQHF TGTGCCAGCAGCTCCCCGGGACAGGGAGGCCAGCCCCAGCATTTT
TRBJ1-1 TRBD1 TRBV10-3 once CAISPGQGNTEAFF TGTGCCATCAGTCCTGGACAGGGGAACACTGAAGCTTTCTTT
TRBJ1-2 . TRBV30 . CAWSPPSTPRGYTF TGTGCCTGGAGTCCACCGAGTACGCCGAGGGGCTACACCTTC
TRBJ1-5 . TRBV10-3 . CAISREGSTQPQHF TGTGCCATCAGTCGGGAGGGGTCAACGCAGCCCCAGCATTTT
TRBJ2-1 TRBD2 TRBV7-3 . CASSSRTSDEQFF TGTGCCAGCAGCTCCCGGACTAGCGATGAGCAGTTCTTC
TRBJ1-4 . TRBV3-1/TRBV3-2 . CASSQVSATNEKLFF TGTGCCAGCAGCCAAGTTTCCGCAACTAATGAAAAACTGTTTTTT
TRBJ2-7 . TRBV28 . CASSSPEQAYEQYF TGTGCCAGCAGCTCCCCCGAACAAGCCTACGAGCAGTACTTC
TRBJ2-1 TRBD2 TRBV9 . CASSVGAGGPYNEQFF TGTGCCAGCAGCGTAGGTGCGGGAGGACCCTACAATGAGCAGTTCTTC
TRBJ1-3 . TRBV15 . CATRTGYSGNTIYF TGTGCCACTCGAACAGGTTACTCTGGAAACACCATATATTTT
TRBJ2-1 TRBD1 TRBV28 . CASFTGVGYNEQFF TGTGCCAGCTTTACAGGGGTGGGCTACAATGAGCAGTTCTTC
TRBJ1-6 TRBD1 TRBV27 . CASSLSGTANSPLHF TGTGCCAGCAGTTTATCCGGGACAGCAAATTCACCCCTCCACTTT
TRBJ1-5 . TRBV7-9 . CASSLAWSQPQHF TGTGCCAGCAGCTTAGCGTGGAGTCAGCCCCAGCATTTT
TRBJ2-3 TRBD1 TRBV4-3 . CASSQRTGGTDTQYF TGCGCCAGCAGCCAACGGACAGGGGGCACAGATACGCAGTATTTT
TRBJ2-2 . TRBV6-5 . CASGGSQGGELFF TGTGCCAGTGGTGGCTCCCAGGGTGGGGAGCTGTTTTTT
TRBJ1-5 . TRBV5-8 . CASSLGTNFNQPQHF TGTGCCAGCAGCTTGGGGACAAATTTCAATCAGCCCCAGCATTTT
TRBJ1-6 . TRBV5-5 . CASSLDALFNSPLHF TGTGCCAGCAGCTTGGATGCGCTCTTTAATTCACCCCTCCACTTT
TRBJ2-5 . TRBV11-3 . CASSLETGETQYF TGTGCCAGCAGCTTAGAAACCGGAGAGACCCAGTACTTC